Included here is one T cell receptor (beta chain) sequence, with context. Its specific antigen is unknown. No base qualities exist here, and no much larger clone lies one base off it. Every donor in the study was a healthy Caucasian. Three pairs of female monozygotic twins, all aged roughly 18 to 29 years, were included in the twin cohort. Peripheral blood mononuclear cells were the source from which RNA for the TCR libraries was isolated. Trimming removed 4 bases from V and 6 bases from J, leaving 25 bases between the germline ends. The CDR3, cysteine through phenylalanine, is 17 amino acids long. Only CDR3 DNA is held: 51 bases, read in frame from base 1. CDR1 is given as KGHSH and CDR2 as LQKENI, both from the germline V gene. The library was produced with 5' RACE. The reads were generated on an Illumina HiSeq 2000. A universal primer binding site was introduced by template switching, and a unique molecular identifier was present in the final cDNA, enabling accurate counting of TCR cDNA molecules. Specific primers in the conserved constant-segment region were used to synthesize first-strand cDNA for the TCR alpha and beta chains. Each cDNA library was double barcoded, with a SMART-Mk sample barcode plus Illumina barcodes, to control for contamination. Two successive PCR steps introduced TruSeq adapter sequences along with Illumina sample barcodes. TCR alpha and beta cDNA libraries were sequenced on the Illumina HiSeq platform with custom primers. In the paper's pipeline: MiGEC processed the raw reads to extract unique molecular identifiers, while MiXCR was used to determine the CDR3 positions. Recombination models were inferred per individual with the repgenHMM and IGoR tools using an EM algorithm. Shared clonotypes were analyzed with the tcR package in R, and sharing was normalized by the product of cloneset sizes. To study raw recombination without the effects of thymic and clonal selection, out-of-frame nonproductive sequences were analyzed. The public reads were run again by TCRdb, first through fastp at Q25 and then through MiXCR, and only productive beta chains were kept. CDR3 protein sequences are deduplicated, and each keeps its most common genes and DNA. These V and J calls derive from TCRdb rather than the authors' analysis. The sample table contains about 720,000 distinct CDR3 sequences; only one count was recorded for less than 10% of them. Around 0.98% of the sample is in the top ten clones.

This record belongs to a study of identical twins (dated by TCRdb to about 2016). Looking at the study overall: To test whether fetal clonotypes persist, the study used deep sequencing on TCR alpha and beta repertoires from monozygotic twins, unrelated adults of various ages, and cord blood. To rule out contamination, the twin experiments were replicated at different times with different library preparation protocols. What the authors observed across the whole study: Compared with coincidental sharing between unrelated individuals, out-of-frame TCR alpha sequences shared between twins showed an excess of sequences with low generation probability. Abundant cord blood beta clonotypes carried fewer insertions; young adult naive repertoires showed a weaker similar trend, while memory repertoires showed none. Because the same donors could not be followed over many years, conclusions were based on cross-sectional statistical analysis. Invariant T cells such as MAIT and iNKT could partly confound zero-insertion analyses, though diverse VJ usage argued against this for most clonotypes. Excess twin sharing in beta out-of-frame sequences was weaker because fewer shared sequences lowered the signal-to-noise ratio. Out-of-frame TCR alpha sharing in monozygotic twins was systematically underestimated by recombination models, whereas sharing between unrelated individuals was in agreement with the recombination models.

This same sample was also part of a study on yellow fever vaccine responses in identical twins. From that second study: According to the authors, the vaccine-induced T cell response in identical twins seemed to be partly convergent and partly specific to each individual. The study precisely tracked vaccine-responding T cell clones in identical twins.

The sequencing sample was made of PBMCs. The source of this sequence is a woman aged 18 to 35 in good health. The sequence links TRBV18 to TRBJ2-7; the D gene is perhaps TRBD2, on 6 matching bases. The CDR3 loop reads CASSLLQTRDSILEQYF. The DNA reads TGTGCCAGCTCACTATTACAGACCCGGGACTCAATCCTCGAGCAGTACTTC.